The 17 T cell receptor beta chains below were found in one sample sequenced in a study of Ad26.COV2.S vaccination and SARS-CoV-2 variants. Measured with immunoSEQ multiplex PCR; TCRdb has only the in-frame clones, and not every one. The data hold around 450,000 clones, with approximately 92% observed a single time. The treatment is: around 19 received Ad26.COV2.S at low or high dose, single or two shots; several received placebo; per-sample allocation not given. Collection of the samples took place on day 63 after the first injection of vaccine or placebo. The starting material was peripheral blood, obtained in a trial of Ad26.COV2.S vaccine versus placebo. These receptors all come from a person aged 18-60 years who received the Ad26.COV2.S COVID-19 vaccine or a placebo.

This chain connects TRBV20-1 to TRBJ2-5; D not certain. Between the trimmed V and J ends, which lost 5 bases and 4 bases, there was a span of 5 bases. From germline, CDR1 is DFQATT and CDR2 SNEGSKA (reference sequence). This CDR3 is 10 amino acids long. The CDR3 here is CSAFRETQYF. The CDR3 DNA reads as TGCAGTGCTTTCAGAGAGACCCAGTACTTC.

The chain couples TRBV6-5 to TRBJ2-7; 8 bases line up with TRBD1. Trimming removed 2 bases from V and 2 bases from J; junction bases left unmatched: 2. Germline V gene sequence: CDR1 MNHEY, CDR2 SVGAGI. The CDR3 sequence is 14 residues long. The CDR3, as DNA: TGTGCCAGCAGTTACGAACAGGGGGCCTACGAGCAGTACTTC. Encoded protein: CASSYEQGAYEQYF.

This clone was counted a single time. The CDR3 DNA reads TGTGCCAGCAGCTTACGAGGAAACACTGAAGCTTTCTTT. Its protein product is CASSLRGNTEAFF. The chain combines TRBV5-4 with TRBJ1-1; D unresolved. Trimming cost V 2 bases and J 2 bases, with 7 bases left between them. Germline V gene data show CDR1 as SGHNT and CDR2 as YYREEE (reference sequence). The CDR3 is made up of 13 amino acids.

This chain links TRBV5-4 with TRBJ2-5; tentative D call: TRBD1 (5 bases). V was shortened by 1 base and J by 0 bases, with 7 bases between the two germline ends. Germline V gives CDR1 SGHNT, CDR2 YYREEE (reference sequence). The CDR3 sequence is 14 residues long. The CDR3 reads CASSLKGYQETQYF. The CDR3 coding sequence is TGTGCCAGCAGCTTGAAGGGGTACCAAGAGACCCAGTACTTC.

This rearrangement joins TRBV11-2 to TRBJ2-5; D possibly corresponds to TRBD2 (6 bases). Per the germline V gene, CDR1 is SGHAT and CDR2 is FQNNGV. The CDR3 extends over 16 amino acids. Trimming removed 1 base at V and 0 bases at J, with 12 bases between. The CDR3, as DNA: TGTGCCAGCAGCTTAGGCTCTCTAGCGTACCAAGAGACCCAGTACTTC. Translated, it gives CASSLGSLAYQETQYF.

This clone was seen a few times. CDR3 amino acids: CASSLRQFAEAFF. The DNA for the CDR3 is TGTGCCAGCAGCTTAAGACAGTTCGCTGAAGCTTTCTTT. The J gene is TRBJ1-1, the V gene TRBV3-1 (or the pseudogene TRBV3-2), with a possible D match to TRBD1 (5 bases). With 5 bases removed from V and 6 bases from J, the gap between germline ends came to 13 bases. The V gene's germline CDR1 is LGHDT and CDR2 YNNKEL (reference sequence). The CDR3 spans 13 residues.

CDR3 in DNA: TGTGCCAGCAGTTACTCGTGGGGCAGGACTGAAGCTTTCTTT. It yields the protein CASSYSWGRTEAFF. The chain uses TRBV6-6 and TRBJ1-1; perhaps TRBD1 as D (5 bases). The CDR3 length is 14 residues. Germline-derived CDR1 and CDR2 are MNHNY and SVGAGI (reference sequence). Trimming took 0 bases from V and 5 from J, leaving 10 bases between them.

V usage is TRBV27 and J usage is TRBJ1-2, with 9 bases identical to TRBD1. V trimming: 3 bases; J trimming: 8 bases; junction bases outside the gene matches: 7. Germline V lookup: CDR1 MNHEY, CDR2 SMNVEV (reference sequence). The CDR3 runs 14 residues. The CDR3 sequence: CASSFAGTGTGYTF. DNA for the CDR3: TGTGCCAGCAGTTTTGCCGGGACAGGGACGGGCTACACCTTC.

The chain carries TRBV4-3 and TRBJ1-1; D gene ambiguous. Trimming shortened V by 0 bases and J by 2 bases, and 10 bases separated the two germline ends. Germline assignment: CDR1 LGHNA and CDR2 YSLEER. There are 15 residues in the CDR3. CDR3 sequence reads: CASSQDTASNTEAFF. CDR3 DNA sequence: TGCGCCAGCAGCCAAGATACAGCCTCTAACACTGAAGCTTTCTTT.

This chain links TRBV27 with TRBJ2-2; D is possibly TRBD1 or TRBD2 (5 bases each). CDR1 and CDR2 (germline): MNHEY, SMNVEV (reference sequence). CDR3 size: 15 residues. The V end was cut by 4 bases, the J end by 7 bases, with 16 bases between. CDR3 nucleotides: TGTGCCAGCAGTTCGTCGGGGCTGGAGAACGGGGAGCTGTTTTTT. Translating it yields CASSSSGLENGELFF.

CDR3 nucleotide sequence: TGTGCCAGCAGTTTACCGACAGGGGGCCTCGATGAGCAGTTCTTC. It translates to CASSLPTGGLDEQFF. V and J are TRBV28 and TRBJ2-1; 10 bases align to TRBD1. Trimming took 2 bases from V and 8 from J; bases not matched to a gene: 6. Per the germline V gene, CDR1 is MDHEN and CDR2 is SYDVKM. This CDR3 contains 15 residues.

The rearrangement uses TRBV5-1 and TRBJ1-2; D gene unclear. The length of the CDR3 is 14 residues. V lost 4 bases and J 8 bases, leaving 18 bases between the germline ends. The germline gives CDR1 SGHRS, CDR2 YFSETQ. As DNA, the CDR3 is TGCGCCAGCAGCCCTGGCCCGGGTGGAAGGGGCTACACCTTC. Its protein is CASSPGPGGRGYTF.

The J gene is TRBJ2-7, the V gene TRBV7-2, with 8 bases matching TRBD1. Germline V gene sequence: CDR1 SGHTA, CDR2 FQGNSA. This CDR3 is built from 14 residues. Trimming cost V 2 bases and J 3 bases; bases outside gene matches: 3. CDR3 nucleotides: TGTGCCAGCAGCTTACGACAGGGGAACTACGAGCAGTACTTC. Its translation is CASSLRQGNYEQYF. Full variable domain (missing parts from reference TRBV7-2 and TRBJ2-7): GAGVSQSPSNKVTEKGKDVELRCDPISGHTALYWYRQSLGQGLEFLIYFQGNSAPDKSGLPSDRFSAERTGGSVSTLTIQRTQQEDSAVYLCASSLRQGNYEQYFGPGTRLTVT.

The CDR3 region is CASSSRTNIQYF. The CDR3 region has the DNA TGTGCCAGCAGCTCTCGGACAAACATTCAGTACTTC. The rearrangement uses TRBV9 and TRBJ2-4; no clear D gene. CDR1 is SGDLS, CDR2 YYNGEE, per germline. This CDR3 comprises 12 residues. V was pared by 4 bases and J by 6 bases, with 8 bases between. Together with reference TRBV9 and TRBJ2-4, the CDR3 gives the full variable domain: DSGVTQTPKHLITATGQRVTLRCSPRSGDLSVYWYQQSLDQGLQFLIQYYNGEERAKGNILERFSAQQFPDLHSELNLSSLELGDSALYFCASSSRTNIQYFGAGTRLSVL.

This clone was seen once. This chain uses TRBV7-9 with TRBJ1-3; 8 positions agree with TRBD1. There are 14 residues in the CDR3. Germline values: CDR1 SEHNR, CDR2 FQNEAQ (reference sequence). V was pared by 4 bases and J by 2 bases, with 1 base of the junction left unmatched. CDR3: CASSSGQAGNTIYF. The CDR3 DNA reads as TGTGCCAGCAGCTCGGGACAGGCTGGAAACACCATATATTTT.

J is TRBJ2-7 and V is TRBV4-1, with 10 bases fitting TRBD2. CDR3 length: 15 residues. The trim removed 3 bases at V and 2 bases at J, leaving 4 bases unmatched. Germline loops: CDR1 MGHRA, CDR2 YSYEKL. The CDR3 loop reads CASSHRTSGTYEQYF. The CDR3 nucleotides are TGCGCCAGCAGCCACAGGACTAGCGGAACCTACGAGCAGTACTTC.

The chain employs TRBV29-1 and TRBJ2-1; TRBD2 matches at 14 bases. V lost 2 bases and J lost 6; bases outside the gene matches: 15. The V gene's germline CDR1 is SQVTM and CDR2 ANQGSEA. The CDR3 is 19 residues long. The CDR3 here is CSVENWRGPGLAGVNEQFF. DNA for the CDR3: TGCAGCGTTGAAAACTGGAGGGGTCCGGGACTAGCGGGAGTCAATGAGCAGTTCTTC.